This entry describes one T cell receptor (beta chain). Only in-frame clones appear in the TCRdb table, and some are missing; sequencing was by immunoSEQ multiplex PCR. The data contain fewer than 350,000 clones, roughly nine tenths of them singletons. These data belong to a study of blood T cell repertoires in COVID-19. The receptor's source is a woman aged 25 to 39 with COVID-19, enrolled during active disease. Sequenced sample: peripheral blood.

The CDR3: CASSGLLSSYYGYTF. The CDR3 DNA reads as TGTGCCAGCAGCGGACTACTCTCGTCGTACTATGGCTACACCTTC. The chain links TRBV6-5 to TRBJ1-2; D is unresolved. The CDR3 spans 15 residues. CDR1 MNHEY and CDR2 SVGAGI come from the germline V gene. The V gene lost 6 bases and the J gene lost 3 bases, with 17 bases spanning the gap.